Below, 17 T cell receptor beta chains from the same sample are listed, as sequenced in a study of STAT5B mutations in CD4+ large granular lymphocyte leukemia. Here immunoSEQ multiplex PCR was the method, and the copy in TCRdb shows in-frame clones only, minus some. The sample holds 37,000 or so clones, roughly 80% seen once. The sequenced material came from CD4+ T cells from blood buffy coats. The receptors come from a human donor in good health.

The genes are TRBV28 and TRBJ2-7; a possible D gene is TRBD2 (6 bases). CDR3 length equals 16 residues. Trimming stripped 5 bases from V and 6 bases from J, with 23 bases between. CDR1 is MDHEN, CDR2 SYDVKM, per germline. The chain's CDR3 is CASSLHRGGAGSEQYF. As DNA, the CDR3 is TGTGCCAGCAGTCTCCATCGGGGAGGAGCTGGAAGCGAGCAGTACTTC.

The V call is TRBV7-2, the J call TRBJ2-7, with 8 bases that match TRBD2. Per the germline V gene, CDR1 is SGHTA and CDR2 is FQGNSA. Losses at the gene ends were 1 base for V and 3 bases for J; bases not matched to a gene: 5. This CDR3 has 15 amino acids. Here the CDR3 reads CASSLGSGRGYEQYF. DNA of the CDR3: TGTGCCAGCAGCTTAGGGTCCGGGAGGGGCTACGAGCAGTACTTC.

The count of this clone is one. V is TRBV11-2 and J is TRBJ1-3, with D unclear. Trimming left V 3 bases short and J 7 bases short, with 10 bases between. CDR3 length: 13 residues. Germline CDR1 and CDR2: SGHAT and FQNNGV. Written as DNA, the CDR3 is TGTGCCAGCAGCTTCCCCGGTTCGAACACCATATATTTT. Protein product: CASSFPGSNTIYF.

In this sample, this clone turned up once. The genes are TRBV11-3 and TRBJ2-5; maybe TRBD2 (6 bases). Trimming pared 1 base from V and 4 bases from J, leaving 10 bases between. Germline CDR1 reads SGHNT; CDR2 reads YENEEA. CDR3 length equals 14 residues. The CDR3 is CASSLVEGRETQYF. The CDR3 region has the DNA TGTGCCAGCAGCTTAGTGGAGGGACGAGAGACCCAGTACTTC.

V is TRBV18 and J is TRBJ2-7; D is tentatively TRBD1 or TRBD2 (7 bases each). This CDR3 comprises 14 residues. Per the germline V gene, CDR1 is KGHSH and CDR2 is LQKENI. V lost 3 bases, J lost 6 bases, and 15 bases lay in between. The CDR3: CASSPQGGRGEQYF. For the CDR3, the DNA is TGTGCCAGCTCACCCCAGGGGGGGCGAGGCGAGCAGTACTTC.

Only a few counts were recorded for this clone. The rearrangement joins TRBV19 to TRBJ1-2; D not resolved. Germline CDR1 LNHDA, CDR2 SQIVND (reference sequence). The CDR3 contains 13 residues. Trimming took 5 bases from V and 4 from J, leaving 11 bases between them. DNA for the CDR3: TGTGCCAGTAGTCCCCAAGGCCTCTATGGCTACACCTTC. This gives the protein CASSPQGLYGYTF.

The chain employs TRBV2 and TRBJ1-4; TRBD1 aligns across 7 bases. Trimming at V came to 7 bases and at J to 8 bases, leaving 13 bases not matched to a gene. This CDR3 is 15 amino acids long. CDR1 and CDR2 (germline): SNHLY, FYNNEI. CDR3 amino acids: CASTPRGTAREKLFF. CDR3 nucleotides: TGTGCCAGCACGCCGAGAGGGACAGCGAGAGAAAAACTGTTTTTT.

The CDR3 DNA reads as TGTGCCTCTGGACAGGGTAAAACCTTC. This sequence encodes CASGQGKTF. This chain joins TRBV30 and TRBJ1-2, with TRBD1 identical over 8 bases. The CDR3 spans 9 residues. V lost 7 bases and J lost 14; bases outside the gene matches: 6. Germline V gene sequence: CDR1 GTSNPN, CDR2 SVGIG (reference sequence).

This clone was recorded only once. This chain connects TRBV5-1 to TRBJ1-1; 10 positions match TRBD1. V shed 4 bases, J shed 1 base, and the junction held 10 bases outside the gene matches. CDR1 and CDR2 from the germline V gene are SGHRS and YFSETQ. This CDR3 region has 17 residues. This CDR3 is CASSPLDRGIQNTEAFF. Written as DNA, the CDR3 is TGCGCCAGCAGCCCCCTGGACAGGGGGATCCAGAACACTGAAGCTTTCTTT. The full variable domain, its missing parts supplied by reference TRBV5-1 and TRBJ1-1, is KAGVTQTPRYLIKTRGQQVTLSCSPISGHRSVSWYQQTPGQGLQFLFEYFSETQRNKGNFPGRFSGRQFSNSRSEMNVSTLELGDSALYLCASSPLDRGIQNTEAFFGQGTRLTVV.

V and J are TRBV7-2 and TRBJ1-1; no clear D gene. Trimming removed 5 bases at V and 0 bases at J, with 7 bases between. Germline CDR1 is SGHTA and CDR2 is FQGNSA. CDR3 length: 13 amino acids. Written as DNA, the CDR3 is TGTGCCAGCAGCCCCCGGATGAACACTGAAGCTTTCTTT. Its protein is CASSPRMNTEAFF.

This chain joins TRBV9 and TRBJ2-3; a possible D gene is TRBD2 (6 bases). Trimming pared 0 bases from V and 3 bases from J, leaving 17 bases between. Per germline, CDR1 SGDLS and CDR2 YYNGEE. This CDR3 has 17 residues. The CDR3 reads CASSVESGAGITDTQYF. The CDR3 nucleotides read TGTGCCAGCAGCGTAGAATCTGGGGCGGGGATAACAGATACGCAGTATTTT.

V gene TRBV7-2 combines with J gene TRBJ2-3; D is unclear. The CDR3 totals 13 residues. Trimming shortened V by 5 bases and J by 1 base, and 7 bases separated the two germline ends. Germline-derived CDR1 and CDR2 are SGHTA and FQGNSA. The DNA for the CDR3 is TGTGCCAGCAGCAAGAGTCGCACAGATACGCAGTATTTT. As protein: CASSKSRTDTQYF.

The chain is built from TRBV5-4 and TRBJ2-1; 11 bases match TRBD1. V trimming: 4 bases; J trimming: 9 bases; junction bases outside the gene matches: 9. CDR3 length: 15 amino acids. The germline CDR1 and CDR2 sequences are SGHNT and YYREEE (reference sequence). The CDR3 DNA reads TGTGCCAGCAGCCCGTGGGACAGGGGGGTATCTGAGCAGTTCTTC. Translation gives CASSPWDRGVSEQFF.

DNA for the CDR3: TGTGCCTGGAGTGCTGGCGGGAGTGGAGAGACCCAGTACTTC. Translating gives CAWSAGGSGETQYF. This chain links TRBV30 with TRBJ2-5, with TRBD2 matching 7 bases. The CDR3 has 14 residues. Germline V gene data show CDR1 as GTSNPN and CDR2 as SVGIG (reference sequence). V dropped 1 base and J dropped 4; count of bases not matched to a gene: 6. Full variable domain (remainder filled in from reference TRBV30 and TRBJ2-5): SQTIHQWPATLVQPVGSPLSLECTVEGTSNPNLYWYRQAAGRGLQLLFYSVGIGQISSEVPQNLSASRPQDRQFILSSKKLLLSDSGFYLCAWSAGGSGETQYFGPGTRLLVL.

This chain connects TRBV7-2 to TRBJ2-7; D gene ambiguous. Per the germline V gene, CDR1 is SGHTA and CDR2 is FQGNSA. The CDR3 sequence is 15 residues long. V was pared by 5 bases and J by 3 bases, with 17 bases between. As DNA, the CDR3 is TGTGCCAGCAGCGCAGATTTTACCCTAAACTACGAGCAGTACTTC. Protein sequence: CASSADFTLNYEQYF.

The CDR3 bases are TGTGCCAGTAGTTTCCCGGGACAGGCCCACGAGCAGTACTTC. Its translation: CASSFPGQAHEQYF. V is TRBV19 and J is TRBJ2-7; 8 positions agree with TRBD1. The CDR3 is 14 residues long. Per the germline V gene, CDR1 is LNHDA and CDR2 is SQIVND (reference sequence). V gave up 5 bases and J gave up 5 bases; unmatched junction bases: 8.

The rearrangement joins TRBV9 to TRBJ2-1, with 9 bases matching TRBD2. Unmatched junction bases numbered 5, after V lost 3 bases and J lost 1 base. Germline V gene lookup returns CDR1 SGDLS and CDR2 YYNGEE. The CDR3 has 16 residues. The CDR3, as DNA: TGTGCCAGCAGCGCCCTTACTAGCGGGTCCTACAATGAGCAGTTCTTC. Translating gives CASSALTSGSYNEQFF.